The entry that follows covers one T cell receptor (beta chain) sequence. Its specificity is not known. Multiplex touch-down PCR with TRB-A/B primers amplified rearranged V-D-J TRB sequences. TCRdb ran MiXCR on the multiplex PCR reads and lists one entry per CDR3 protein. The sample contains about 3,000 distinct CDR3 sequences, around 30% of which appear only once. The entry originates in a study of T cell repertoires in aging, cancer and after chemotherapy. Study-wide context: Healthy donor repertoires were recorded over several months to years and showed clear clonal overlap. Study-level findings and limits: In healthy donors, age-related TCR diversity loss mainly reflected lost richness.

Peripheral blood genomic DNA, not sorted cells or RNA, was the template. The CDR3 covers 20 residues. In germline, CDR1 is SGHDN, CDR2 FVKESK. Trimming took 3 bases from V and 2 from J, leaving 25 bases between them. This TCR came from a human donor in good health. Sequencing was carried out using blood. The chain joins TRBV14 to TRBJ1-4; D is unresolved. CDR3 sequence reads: CASSQPLLDVLRPTNEKLFF. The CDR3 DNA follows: TGTGCCAGCAGCCAGCCACTTCTGGATGTACTCCGACCCACTAATGAAAAACTGTTTTTT.